These 9 T cell receptor beta chains were sequenced from one sample in a study of cytomegalovirus exposure and HLA in healthy donors (dated by TCRdb to about 2017). The library was obtained by the immunoSEQ multiplex PCR assay. For the multiplex PCR, a mixture combining 60 forward primers for TCR Vbeta segments and 13 reverse primers for TCR Jbeta segments was used. Held by TCRdb, this immuneACCESS table contains in-frame sequences only and omits some clones. Under half of the omission traces to an unresolved V gene where checked; the cause of the rest is unknown. The sample data list over 100,000 clones, and roughly 74% of these were observed just once. The top ten hold roughly 0.9% of the sample. Sequenced material: PBMCs. The receptors were sampled from a young woman in good health and CMV-seronegative.

This chain uses TRBV30 with TRBJ1-5; TRBD1 might be the D (6 bases). Trimming removed 2 bases from V and 0 bases from J, with 17 bases in between. From germline, CDR1 is GTSNPN and CDR2 SVGIG (reference sequence). The CDR3 has 17 amino acids. The CDR3 DNA follows: TGTGCCTGGAGTACACCGGACAGTTCCTATAGCAATCAGCCCCAGCATTTT. Translated: CAWSTPDSSYSNQPQHF.

DNA of the CDR3: TGTGCCAGCAGCTTTCTGCGTAATGAGCAGTTCTTC. It encodes CASSFLRNEQFF. The chain combines TRBV7-8 with TRBJ2-1; D not certain. Germline CDR1 SGHVS, CDR2 FQNEAQ. V gave up 3 bases and J gave up 7 bases, with 7 bases separating them. This CDR3 is 12 amino acids long. Full variable domain (outside the CDR3, taken from reference TRBV7-8 and TRBJ2-1): GAGVSQSPRYKVAKRGQDVALRCDPISGHVSLFWYQQALGQGPEFLTYFQNEAQLDKSGLPSDRFFAERPEGSVSTLKIQRTQQEDSAVYLCASSFLRNEQFFGPGTRLTVL.

The chain employs TRBV30 and TRBJ1-5; D gene ambiguous. Germline assignment: CDR1 GTSNPN and CDR2 SVGIG (reference sequence). Deletions cut 2 bases from V and 5 bases from J, with 10 bases between. The CDR3 has 13 amino acids. Here the CDR3 DNA reads TGTGCCTGGAGTCCCCGCGGGGATCAGCCCCAGCATTTT. Translated, it gives CAWSPRGDQPQHF.

The chain employs TRBV4-1 and TRBJ2-7; no reliable D call. Trimming removed 0 bases from V and 6 bases from J, with 15 bases in between. CDR1 and CDR2 from the germline V gene are MGHRA and YSYEKL. The CDR3 consists of 15 residues. CDR3 protein: CASSQDRVATVEQYF. The CDR3 nucleotides are TGCGCCAGCAGCCAAGATCGAGTGGCTACAGTCGAGCAGTACTTC.

In DNA, the CDR3 is TGTGCCAGCAGCTTTAGACTAGCGGGGGTCCTCAATGAGCAGTTCTTC. This sequence encodes CASSFRLAGVLNEQFF. V gene TRBV13 combines with J gene TRBJ2-1, with 12 nucleotides matching TRBD2. V dropped 3 bases and J dropped 6; count of bases not matched to a gene: 6. Germline V CDR1 and CDR2: PRHDT, FYEKMQ (reference sequence). This CDR3 comprises 16 residues.

This sequence joins TRBV6-5 and TRBJ1-1; D is uncertain. CDR1 and CDR2 from the germline V gene are MNHEY and SVGAGI. Trimming took off 0 bases at V and 0 bases at J, with 5 bases between the two ends. The CDR3 extends over 14 amino acids. This chain's CDR3 is CASSYSSVNTEAFF. CDR3 coding DNA: TGTGCCAGCAGTTACTCGTCCGTGAACACTGAAGCTTTCTTT.

This clone has only a few counts. The CDR3 sequence is CASSREAGDYEQYF. The CDR3 coding sequence is TGTGCCAGCAGTCGAGAAGCGGGGGACTACGAGCAGTACTTC. The chain carries TRBV6-5 and TRBJ2-7; TRBD2 aligns across 8 bases. Looked up from germline, CDR1 is MNHEY and CDR2 is SVGAGI. V was clipped by 5 bases and J by 3 bases; unmatched bases: 6. The CDR3 has 14 amino acids.

This chain links TRBV30 with TRBJ1-2; a possible D gene is TRBD1 (5 bases). The germline V and J ends were trimmed by 4 bases and 7 bases, with 16 bases remaining between them. Germline V gene sequence: CDR1 GTSNPN, CDR2 SVGIG (reference sequence). CDR3 length equals 13 residues. CDR3 nucleotides: TGTGCCTGGAATCGGGGGGGACCCGGTGGCTACACCTTC. Encoded protein: CAWNRGGPGGYTF. Variable domain in full (rest from reference TRBV30 and TRBJ1-2): SQTIHQWPATLVQPVGSPLSLECTVEGTSNPNLYWYRQAAGRGLQLLFYSVGIGQISSEVPQNLSASRPQDRQFILSSKKLLLSDSGFYLCAWNRGGPGGYTFGSGTRLTVV.

This clone was observed once. The chain couples TRBV30 to TRBJ1-4; TRBD1 aligns across 8 bases. There are 16 residues in the CDR3. Germline CDR1 and CDR2: GTSNPN and SVGIG (reference sequence). The V gene end was trimmed by 1 base and the J gene end by 3 bases; junction bases not matched to a gene: 7. The CDR3 reads CAWSDIPGQANEKLFF. In nucleotides, the CDR3 is TGTGCCTGGAGTGATATCCCGGGACAGGCTAATGAAAAACTGTTTTTT.